The clone carrying this TCR beta chain has a handful of counts. For the second PCR, which ran for about 7 to 11 cycles, a sample-barcoded 5' primer and a J-beta primer mix were used. TCRdb used MiXCR to reprocess the 5' RACE reads, holding one entry per CDR3 protein. The sample shows 650,000 to 1,000,000 distinct CDR3 sequences, approximately 35% of them seen only once. The CDR3 contains 13 residues. The V end was cut by 6 bases, the J end by 7 bases, with 10 bases between. The V gene's germline CDR1 is ENHRY and CDR2 SYGVKD. The entry originates in a study of blood T cells in healthy people across ages.

This rearrangement joins TRBV10-3 to TRBJ1-6; D gene unclear. The clonotype originates from a man younger than 35 in good health. What was sequenced was blood. CDR3 amino acids: CAIRPLWNSPLHF. CDR3 coding DNA: TGTGCCATCAGACCCCTATGGAATTCACCCCTCCACTTT.